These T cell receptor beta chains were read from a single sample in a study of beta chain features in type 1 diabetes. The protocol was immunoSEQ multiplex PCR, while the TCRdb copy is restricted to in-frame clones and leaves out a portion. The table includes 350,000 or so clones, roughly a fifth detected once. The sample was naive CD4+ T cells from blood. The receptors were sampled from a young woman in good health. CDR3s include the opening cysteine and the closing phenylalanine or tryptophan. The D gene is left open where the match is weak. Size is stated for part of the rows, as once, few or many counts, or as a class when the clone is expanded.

cdr3_nt: TGCAGCGTTGGGGCAAGGGGTGAAAAACTGTTTTTT
cdr3_aa: CSVGARGEKLFF
v_call: TRBV29-1
d_call: NA
j_call: TRBJ1-4
clone_size: NA

cdr3_nt: TGTGCCTGGAGTAGGGGGGGCGGAGACACCTTC
cdr3_aa: CAWSRGGGDTF
v_call: TRBV30
d_call: NA
j_call: TRBJ1-2
clone_size: NA

cdr3_nt: TGTGCCAGCAGCCAAGTGGCGGGGGCAAGCACAGATACGCAGTATTTT
cdr3_aa: CASSQVAGASTDTQYF
v_call: TRBV7-2
d_call: NA
j_call: TRBJ2-3
clone_size: few

cdr3_nt: TGTGCCAGCAGTGGGGCGGGAGGCACAGATACGCAGTATTTT
cdr3_aa: CASSGAGGTDTQYF
v_call: TRBV28
d_call: TRBD2
j_call: TRBJ2-3
clone_size: NA

cdr3_nt: TGTGCCATCAGTGTTTCCGGGAGCACAGATACGCAGTATTTT
cdr3_aa: CAISVSGSTDTQYF
v_call: TRBV10-3
d_call: NA
j_call: TRBJ2-3
clone_size: few

cdr3_nt: TGTGCCAGCAGCCGGGACAGTCACACCTACGAGCAGTACTTC
cdr3_aa: CASSRDSHTYEQYF
v_call: TRBV7-2
d_call: TRBD1
j_call: TRBJ2-7
clone_size: NA

cdr3_nt: TGTGCCAGCAGCTCCTTGGGGGGGTCCTCGGATGAGCAGTTCTTC
cdr3_aa: CASSSLGGSSDEQFF
v_call: TRBV5-6
d_call: TRBD2
j_call: TRBJ2-1
clone_size: few

cdr3_nt: TGTGCCAGTATCCCTCCGCGTGATCAAGAGACCCAGTACTTC
cdr3_aa: CASIPPRDQETQYF
v_call: TRBV19
d_call: NA
j_call: TRBJ2-5
clone_size: NA

cdr3_nt: TGTACCGGTAATCTGACAGGGGAAGGCTACACCTTC
cdr3_aa: CTGNLTGEGYTF
v_call: TRBV9
d_call: TRBD1
j_call: TRBJ1-2
clone_size: NA

cdr3_nt: TGTGCCAGCTCACCAAAAACCCCCGGCGGAGATACGCAGTATTTT
cdr3_aa: CASSPKTPGGDTQYF
v_call: TRBV18
d_call: NA
j_call: TRBJ2-3
clone_size: few

cdr3_nt: TGTGCCAGTAGCACCCCGGGACAGCGAGCCGGGGAGCTGTTTTTT
cdr3_aa: CASSTPGQRAGELFF
v_call: TRBV19
d_call: TRBD1
j_call: TRBJ2-2
clone_size: few

cdr3_nt: TGTGCCAGCAGCGCGTCCGGGACTATCGATGAGCAGTTCTTC
cdr3_aa: CASSASGTIDEQFF
v_call: TRBV9
d_call: TRBD2
j_call: TRBJ2-1
clone_size: once

cdr3_nt: TGTGCCTGGAGTGTTAGCGGGGTATACAATGAGCAGTTCTTC
cdr3_aa: CAWSVSGVYNEQFF
v_call: TRBV30
d_call: TRBD2
j_call: TRBJ2-1
clone_size: few

cdr3_nt: TGCGCCAGCAGCCATCTAGCGCTGAGCTCCTACGAGCAGTACTTC
cdr3_aa: CASSHLALSSYEQYF
v_call: TRBV4-1
d_call: NA
j_call: TRBJ2-7
clone_size: NA

cdr3_nt: TGCGCCAGCAGCTTAACAGGGGCGAGATATGAGCAGTTCTTC
cdr3_aa: CASSLTGARYEQFF
v_call: TRBV5-1
d_call: TRBD1
j_call: TRBJ2-1
clone_size: NA

cdr3_nt: TGTGCCAGCAGCCATACACTAGCTTCTGGGGCCAACGTCCTGACTTTC
cdr3_aa: CASSHTLASGANVLTF
v_call: TRBV16
d_call: NA
j_call: TRBJ2-6
clone_size: NA

cdr3_nt: TGTGCCAGCAGCTTAGCTTCGCGCCTAGCAGAGGGCAATGAGCAGTTCTTC
cdr3_aa: CASSLASRLAEGNEQFF
v_call: TRBV11-3
d_call: NA
j_call: TRBJ2-1
clone_size: NA

cdr3_nt: TGTGCCAGCAGCAAACAGGGGAACTATGGCTACACCTTC
cdr3_aa: CASSKQGNYGYTF
v_call: TRBV6-5
d_call: TRBD1
j_call: TRBJ1-2
clone_size: NA

cdr3_nt: TGTGCCAGCAGTGCAGGGGGAGAGACCCAGTACTTC
cdr3_aa: CASSAGGETQYF
v_call: TRBV5-6
d_call: TRBD1
j_call: TRBJ2-5
clone_size: NA

cdr3_nt: TGTGCCAGCAGCGGCCCAGGGGGGAATGAGCAGTTCTTC
cdr3_aa: CASSGPGGNEQFF
v_call: TRBV4-2
d_call: NA
j_call: TRBJ2-1
clone_size: few

cdr3_nt: TGTGCCAGCAGCTTGGAGGGCAGGGGACAAGAGACCCAGTACTTC
cdr3_aa: CASSLEGRGQETQYF
v_call: TRBV5-4
d_call: NA
j_call: TRBJ2-5
clone_size: few

cdr3_nt: TGTGCCAGCAGCTCAGCTAGGGGGCCAGCCTACGAGCAGTACTTC
cdr3_aa: CASSSARGPAYEQYF
v_call: TRBV11-3
d_call: TRBD1
j_call: TRBJ2-7
clone_size: NA